These T cell receptor beta chains were read from a single sample in a study of CD8+ T cells in alopecia areata. Libraries were prepared by immunoSEQ multiplex PCR; TCRdb keeps only in-frame clonotypes and omits some of them. The repertoire holds about 97,000 clones, with roughly two fifths as singletons. The sample comprised CD4+ T cells sorted from blood. These receptors originate from a human donor with alopecia areata. Both conserved end residues are part of each CDR3. Fields, in order: D gene, clone size, V gene, J gene, CDR3 DNA, CDR3 protein. D genes are given only for firm matches. Not every row has a clone size; where given, it reads once, few, many or a size class.

NA	few	TRBV14	TRBJ2-2	TGTGCCAGCAGCAGAGCGAACACCGGGGAGCTGTTTTTT	CASSRANTGELFF
NA	few	TRBV9	TRBJ2-7	TGTGCCAGCAGCGTAGGGACTTACTCCTACGAGCAGTACTTC	CASSVGTYSYEQYF
NA	NA	TRBV6-5	TRBJ2-1	TGTGCCAGCACCCAAAGCGGCTCCTACAATGAGCAGTTCTTC	CASTQSGSYNEQFF
NA	once	TRBV30	TRBJ2-7	TGTGCCTGGTCCGTTATGTCCTACGAGCAGTACTTC	CAWSVMSYEQYF
NA	NA	TRBV5-6	TRBJ2-7	TGTGCCAGCAGCCGATACTCCTTTAGCTCCTACGAGCAGTACTTC	CASSRYSFSSYEQYF
NA	few	TRBV23-1	TRBJ2-5	TGCGCCAGCAGTCAAGCTTATACAATGGTCCTCGGTGAGACCCAGTACTTC	CASSQAYTMVLGETQYF
NA	few	TRBV4-3	TRBJ2-6	TGCGCCAGCAGCCTTTTTGGCTCTGGGGCCAACGTCCTGACTTTC	CASSLFGSGANVLTF
NA	NA	TRBV11-2	TRBJ2-5	TGTGCCAGCAGCTTAGATCTTTTCCAGACCTCCCAAGAGACCCAGTACTTC	CASSLDLFQTSQETQYF
TRBD1	few	TRBV2	TRBJ2-3	TGTGCCAGCAGTTCGATGGGACAGGGCACAGATACGCAGTATTTT	CASSSMGQGTDTQYF
NA	NA	TRBV6-5	TRBJ1-2	TGTGCCAGCAGAGACGGAGGGGCACGGGGCTATGGCTACACCTTC	CASRDGGARGYGYTF
NA	NA	TRBV30	TRBJ1-5	TGTGCCTGGAGTGTTGGGCTCGGCCAGCCCCAGCATTTT	CAWSVGLGQPQHF
NA	NA	TRBV2	TRBJ2-3	TGTGCCAGCAGTGAACTGGATACGCAGTATTTT	CASSELDTQYF